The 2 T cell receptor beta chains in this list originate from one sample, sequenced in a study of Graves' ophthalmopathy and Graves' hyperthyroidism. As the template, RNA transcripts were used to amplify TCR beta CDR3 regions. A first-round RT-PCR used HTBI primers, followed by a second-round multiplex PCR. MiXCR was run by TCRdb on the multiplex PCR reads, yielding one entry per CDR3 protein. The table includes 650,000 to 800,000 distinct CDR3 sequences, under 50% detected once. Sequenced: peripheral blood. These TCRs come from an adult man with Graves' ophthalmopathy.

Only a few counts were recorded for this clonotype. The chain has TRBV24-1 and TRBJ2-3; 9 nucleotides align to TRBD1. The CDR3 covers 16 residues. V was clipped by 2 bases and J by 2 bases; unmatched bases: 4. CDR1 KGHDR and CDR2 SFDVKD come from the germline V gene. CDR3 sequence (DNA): TGTGCCACCAGTGATTCAGGGGACAGGGACACAGATACGCAGTATTTT. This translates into CATSDSGDRDTDTQYF.

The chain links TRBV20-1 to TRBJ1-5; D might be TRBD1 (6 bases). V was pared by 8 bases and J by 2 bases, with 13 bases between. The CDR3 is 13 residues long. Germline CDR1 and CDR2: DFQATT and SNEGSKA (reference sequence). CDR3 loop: CSSGQLGNQPQHF. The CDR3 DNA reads TGCAGTTCAGGACAGCTGGGCAATCAGCCCCAGCATTTT.